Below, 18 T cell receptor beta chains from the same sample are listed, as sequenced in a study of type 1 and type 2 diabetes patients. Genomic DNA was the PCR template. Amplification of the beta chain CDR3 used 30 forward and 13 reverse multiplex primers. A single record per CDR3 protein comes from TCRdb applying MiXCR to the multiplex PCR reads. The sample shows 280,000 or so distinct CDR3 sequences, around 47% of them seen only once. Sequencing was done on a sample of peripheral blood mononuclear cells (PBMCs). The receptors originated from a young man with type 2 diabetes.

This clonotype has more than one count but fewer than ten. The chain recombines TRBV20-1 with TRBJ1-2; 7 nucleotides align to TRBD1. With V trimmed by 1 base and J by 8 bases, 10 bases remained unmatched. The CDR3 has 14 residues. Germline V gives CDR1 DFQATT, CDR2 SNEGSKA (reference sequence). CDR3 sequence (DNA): TGCAGTGCTAGAGCAGAGGGGGCGGCTAAGGGCTACACCTTC. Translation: CSARAEGAAKGYTF.

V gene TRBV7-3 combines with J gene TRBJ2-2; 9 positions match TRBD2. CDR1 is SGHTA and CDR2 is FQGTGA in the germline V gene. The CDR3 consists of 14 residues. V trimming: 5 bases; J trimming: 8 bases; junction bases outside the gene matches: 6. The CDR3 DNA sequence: TGTGCCAGCAGCCTATTAGCGGGAGAAGGGGAGCTGTTTTTT. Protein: CASSLLAGEGELFF.

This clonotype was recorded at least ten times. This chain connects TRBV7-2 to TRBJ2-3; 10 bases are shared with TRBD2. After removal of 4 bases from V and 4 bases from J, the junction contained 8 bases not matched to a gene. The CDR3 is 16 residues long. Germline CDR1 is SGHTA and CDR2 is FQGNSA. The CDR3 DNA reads TGTGCCAGCAGCTCTCAGCGGGGGGGCACCGCAGATACGCAGTATTTT. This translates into CASSSQRGGTADTQYF.

CDR3 DNA: TGTGCCAGTAGTGCGTGGACAGGCTCCTACGAGCAGTACTTC. Its protein is CASSAWTGSYEQYF. The chain couples TRBV19 to TRBJ2-7, with 7 positions matching TRBD1. CDR3 length: 14 residues. V shed 5 bases, J shed 0 bases, and the junction held 4 bases outside the gene matches. Germline loops: CDR1 LNHDA, CDR2 SQIVND (reference sequence).

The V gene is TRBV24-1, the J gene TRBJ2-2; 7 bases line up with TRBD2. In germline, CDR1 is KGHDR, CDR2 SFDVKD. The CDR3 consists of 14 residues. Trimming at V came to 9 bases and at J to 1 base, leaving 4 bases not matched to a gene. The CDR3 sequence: CATGGVLNTGELFF. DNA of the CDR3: TGTGCCACCGGGGGGGTCCTGAACACCGGGGAGCTGTTTTTT.

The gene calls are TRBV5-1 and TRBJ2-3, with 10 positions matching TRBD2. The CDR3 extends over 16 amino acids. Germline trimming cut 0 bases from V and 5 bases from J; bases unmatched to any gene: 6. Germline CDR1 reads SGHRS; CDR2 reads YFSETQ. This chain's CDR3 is CASSLELAGGIDTQYF. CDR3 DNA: TGCGCCAGCAGCTTGGAGTTAGCGGGGGGAATAGATACGCAGTATTTT.

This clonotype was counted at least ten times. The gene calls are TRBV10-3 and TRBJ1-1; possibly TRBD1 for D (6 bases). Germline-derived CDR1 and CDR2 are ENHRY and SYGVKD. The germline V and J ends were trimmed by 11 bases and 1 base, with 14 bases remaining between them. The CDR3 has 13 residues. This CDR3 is CAVLRTANTEAFF. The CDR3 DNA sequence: TGTGCCGTTCTCCGGACAGCGAACACTGAAGCTTTCTTT.

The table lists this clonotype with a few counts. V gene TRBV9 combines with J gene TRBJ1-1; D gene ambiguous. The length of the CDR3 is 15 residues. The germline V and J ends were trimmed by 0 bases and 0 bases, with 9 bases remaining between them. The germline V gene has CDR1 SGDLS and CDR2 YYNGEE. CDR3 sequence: CASSVAETLNTEAFF. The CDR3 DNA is TGTGCCAGCAGCGTAGCCGAAACACTGAACACTGAAGCTTTCTTT.

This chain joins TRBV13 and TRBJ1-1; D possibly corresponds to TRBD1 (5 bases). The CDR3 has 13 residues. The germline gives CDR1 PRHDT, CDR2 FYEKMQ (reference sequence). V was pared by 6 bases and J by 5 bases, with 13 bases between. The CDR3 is CASRTGGGTEAFF. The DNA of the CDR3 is TGTGCCAGCAGGACGGGGGGGGGAACTGAAGCTTTCTTT.

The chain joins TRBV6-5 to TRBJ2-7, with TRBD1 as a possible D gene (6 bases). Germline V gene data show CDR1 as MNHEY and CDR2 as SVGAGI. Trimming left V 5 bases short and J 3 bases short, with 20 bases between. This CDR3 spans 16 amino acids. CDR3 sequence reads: CASSLFLGGLGYEQYF. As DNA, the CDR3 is TGTGCCAGCAGTCTTTTTCTTGGGGGCCTGGGCTACGAGCAGTACTTC.

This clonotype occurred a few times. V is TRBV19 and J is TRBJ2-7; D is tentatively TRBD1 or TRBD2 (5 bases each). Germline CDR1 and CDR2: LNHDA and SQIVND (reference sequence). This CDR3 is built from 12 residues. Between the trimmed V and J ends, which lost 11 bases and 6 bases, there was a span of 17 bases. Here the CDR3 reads CAPPRGAGEQYF. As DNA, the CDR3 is TGTGCCCCCCCGAGAGGGGCGGGCGAGCAGTACTTC.

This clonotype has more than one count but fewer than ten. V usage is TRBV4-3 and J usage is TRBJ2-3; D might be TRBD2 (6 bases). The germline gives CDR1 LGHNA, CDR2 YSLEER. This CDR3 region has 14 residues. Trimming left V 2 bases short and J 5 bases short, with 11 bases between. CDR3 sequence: CASSQLSGEDTQYF. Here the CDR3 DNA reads TGCGCCAGCAGCCAATTATCGGGAGAAGATACGCAGTATTTT.

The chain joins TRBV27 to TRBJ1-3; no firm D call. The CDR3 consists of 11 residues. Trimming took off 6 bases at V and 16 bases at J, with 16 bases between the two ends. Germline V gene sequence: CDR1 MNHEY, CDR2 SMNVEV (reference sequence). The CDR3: CASSSPSDMYF. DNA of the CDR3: TGTGCCAGCAGCTCTCCCTCCGATATGTATTTT.

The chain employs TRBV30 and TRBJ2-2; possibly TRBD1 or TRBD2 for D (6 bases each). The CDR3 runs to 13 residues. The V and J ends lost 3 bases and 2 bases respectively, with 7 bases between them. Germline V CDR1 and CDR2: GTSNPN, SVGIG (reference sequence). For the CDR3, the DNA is TGTGCCTGGAGCGGGGGCAACACCGGGGAGCTGTTTTTT. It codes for CAWSGGNTGELFF.

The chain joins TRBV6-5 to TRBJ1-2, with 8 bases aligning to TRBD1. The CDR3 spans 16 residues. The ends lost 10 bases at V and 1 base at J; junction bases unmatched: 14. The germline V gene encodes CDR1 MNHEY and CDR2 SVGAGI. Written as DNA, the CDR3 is TGTGCCACTTCCCCAAGCGGACAGGGCCTTAACTATGGCTACACCTTC. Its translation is CATSPSGQGLNYGYTF.

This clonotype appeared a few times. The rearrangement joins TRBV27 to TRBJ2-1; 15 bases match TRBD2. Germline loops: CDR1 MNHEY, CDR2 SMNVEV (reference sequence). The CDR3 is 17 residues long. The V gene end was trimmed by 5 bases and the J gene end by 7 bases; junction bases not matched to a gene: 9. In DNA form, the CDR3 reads TGTGCCAGCAGTCTCGGACTAGCGGGAGGGCCCCCAAATGAGCAGTTCTTC. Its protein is CASSLGLAGGPPNEQFF.

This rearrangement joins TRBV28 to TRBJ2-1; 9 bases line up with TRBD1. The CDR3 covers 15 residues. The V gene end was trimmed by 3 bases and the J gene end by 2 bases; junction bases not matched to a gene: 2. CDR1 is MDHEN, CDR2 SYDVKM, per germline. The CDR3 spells CASSLRDRAYNEQFF. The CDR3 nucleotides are TGTGCCAGCAGTTTGAGGGACAGGGCCTACAATGAGCAGTTCTTC.

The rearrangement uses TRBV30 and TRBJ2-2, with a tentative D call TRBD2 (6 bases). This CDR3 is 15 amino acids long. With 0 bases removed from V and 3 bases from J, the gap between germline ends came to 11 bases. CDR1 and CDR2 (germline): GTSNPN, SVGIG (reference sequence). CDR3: CAWSVLAGYTGELFF. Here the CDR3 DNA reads TGTGCCTGGAGTGTACTTGCGGGATACACCGGGGAGCTGTTTTTT. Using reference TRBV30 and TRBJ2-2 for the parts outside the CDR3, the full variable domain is SQTIHQWPATLVQPVGSPLSLECTVEGTSNPNLYWYRQAAGRGLQLLFYSVGIGQISSEVPQNLSASRPQDRQFILSSKKLLLSDSGFYLCAWSVLAGYTGELFFGEGSRLTVL.